This TCR beta chain came from a study of T cells in narcolepsy. The CDR3 is 11 residues long. V lost 1 base and J lost 11, with 8 bases in between. Germline CDR1 reads MDHEN; CDR2 reads SYDVKM. Using immunoSEQ multiplex PCR, the repertoire was profiled, and TCRdb retains in-frame clones only, with some absent. The data hold tens of thousands of clones, with roughly 90% observed a single time. The rearrangement links TRBV28 to TRBJ1-1; D gene ambiguous. Sequenced sample: CD45RA- memory CD4+ T cells from PBMCs. The receptor was isolated from a human donor with narcolepsy. CDR3 DNA sequence: TGTGCCAGCAGTTTATACGGAGTGGCTTTCTTT. It encodes CASSLYGVAFF.